The rows below give T cell receptor beta chains drawn from one sample of a study of cytomegalovirus exposure and HLA in healthy donors. TCRdb's table, derived via immunoSEQ multiplex PCR, lists solely in-frame clones and lacks some. Found here are about 330,000 clones, 87% of them singletons; the top ten hold more than 0.9%. The sample consisted of PBMCs. The receptors originated from a young woman in good health and CMV-seropositive. Each CDR3 is given with its conserved first and last residue. Each record gives: D gene, V gene, clone size, J gene, CDR3 protein, CDR3 DNA. D genes are given only for firm matches. Only part of the rows carry a size: once, few, many, or a class if the clone is expanded.

.	TRBV19	.	TRBJ1-1	CASRKGGTNTEAFF	TGTGCCAGCAGAAAGGGGGGTACGAACACTGAAGCTTTCTTT
.	TRBV4-1	.	TRBJ2-3	CASSQELSSASTDTQYF	TGCGCCAGCAGCCAAGAATTGTCTAGCGCAAGCACAGATACGCAGTATTTT
.	TRBV28	.	TRBJ1-5	CASSPGNLGNQPQHF	TGTGCCAGCAGCCCAGGGAACCTTGGCAATCAGCCCCAGCATTTT
TRBD2	TRBV11-1	.	TRBJ2-3	CASSLRTSGLDTQYF	TGTGCCAGCAGCCTGAGGACTAGCGGGTTGGATACGCAGTATTTT
.	TRBV7-2	.	TRBJ1-4	CASSRPLHREGEKLFF	TGTGCCAGCAGCCGACCACTGCACAGGGAAGGTGAAAAACTGTTTTTT
TRBD2	TRBV27	.	TRBJ2-1	CASSGRGLGNNEQFF	TGTGCCAGCAGTGGGCGGGGACTAGGGAACAATGAGCAGTTCTTC
.	TRBV29-1	once	TRBJ2-6	CSVESGANVLTF	TGCAGCGTTGAGTCTGGGGCCAACGTCCTGACTTTC
.	TRBV30	.	TRBJ1-5	CAWTPGRGNQPQHF	TGTGCCTGGACTCCCGGTAGGGGCAATCAGCCCCAGCATTTT
.	TRBV7-7	.	TRBJ2-7	CASSPTGDYEQYF	TGTGCCAGCAGCCCGACAGGAGACTACGAGCAGTACTTC
TRBD2	TRBV29-1	.	TRBJ2-7	CSVEDLSSGYEQYF	TGCAGCGTTGAAGATCTCTCTAGCGGCTACGAGCAGTACTTC
TRBD1	TRBV28	.	TRBJ2-7	CASSFNRDRGAYEQYF	TGTGCCAGCAGTTTTAACCGGGACAGGGGGGCCTACGAGCAGTACTTC
.	TRBV30	.	TRBJ2-3	CAWSISPHTDTQYF	TGTGCCTGGAGTATCTCGCCTCACACAGATACGCAGTATTTT
.	TRBV7-9	few	TRBJ2-7	CASSLTSRDEQYF	TGTGCCAGCAGCTTAACCAGTCGGGACGAGCAGTACTTC
TRBD1	TRBV28	few	TRBJ1-1	CASSLWQGGTEAFF	TGTGCCAGCAGTTTATGGCAGGGGGGCACTGAAGCTTTCTTT
.	TRBV27	.	TRBJ1-1	CASSPVRVVDTEAFF	TGTGCCAGCAGCCCGGTGAGGGTAGTCGACACTGAAGCTTTCTTT
.	TRBV9	.	TRBJ2-4	CASSGAAGGQNIQYF	TGTGCCAGCAGCGGAGCAGCCGGGGGCCAAAACATTCAGTACTTC
TRBD1	TRBV19	.	TRBJ2-1	CASIGTGGPDEQFF	TGTGCCAGTATCGGGACAGGGGGCCCGGATGAGCAGTTCTTC
TRBD2	TRBV29-1	.	TRBJ2-4	CSVEGLAGLAKNIQYF	TGCAGCGTTGAGGGACTAGCGGGACTAGCCAAAAACATTCAGTACTTC
TRBD1	TRBV5-1	.	TRBJ2-3	CASSRTGAPSTDTQYF	TGCGCCAGCAGTCGAACAGGGGCCCCTAGCACAGATACGCAGTATTTT
TRBD1	TRBV9	.	TRBJ1-1	CASSVASRDRVTEAFF	TGTGCCAGCAGCGTAGCTTCTCGGGACAGGGTCACTGAAGCTTTCTTT
.	TRBV27	.	TRBJ2-3	CASTLFWGASTDTQYF	TGTGCCAGCACCTTGTTCTGGGGGGCTAGCACAGATACGCAGTATTTT
.	TRBV5-1	once	TRBJ1-1	CASSLAGRQIDPTLF	TGCGCCAGCAGCTTGGCCGGGCGACAGATTGACCCAACTCTCTTT
.	TRBV7-2	.	TRBJ2-7	CASSPGTYEQYF	TGTGCCAGCAGCCCTGGTACCTACGAGCAGTACTTC
TRBD1	TRBV29-1	.	TRBJ1-2	CSVSLDRGRVGYTF	TGCAGCGTTAGCCTGGACAGGGGGCGCGTTGGCTACACCTTC
.	TRBV6-5	.	TRBJ1-2	CASRTLSVFGYTF	TGTGCCAGCAGGACGTTGTCTGTTTTTGGCTACACCTTC
TRBD2	TRBV9	.	TRBJ2-2	CASSVAGLAITGELFF	TGTGCCAGCAGCGTAGCGGGACTAGCAATCACCGGGGAGCTGTTTTTT
.	TRBV9	.	TRBJ2-2	CASSERDSPNTGELFF	TGTGCCAGCAGCGAGCGGGACAGCCCGAACACCGGGGAGCTGTTTTTT
.	TRBV29-1	.	TRBJ2-2	CSVGRSNTGELFF	TGCAGCGTTGGGCGGTCGAACACCGGGGAGCTGTTTTTT
TRBD1	TRBV7-2	.	TRBJ2-2	CASSTQTGAGGELFF	TGTGCCAGCAGCACTCAGACAGGGGCGGGTGGGGAGCTGTTTTTT